Below are 27 T cell receptor beta chains sequenced from a single sample in a study of CD8+CD57+ T cells in acquired aplastic anemia. For CDR3 and TCR beta VDJ profiling, genomic DNA was the template used. TCRdb passed the reads through MiXCR, listing each CDR3 protein once. The table shows 250,000 to 300,000 distinct CDR3 sequences, with around 60% occurring only once. Sequencing was carried out using sorted CD4+, CD8+, or CD8+CD57+ T cells (not recorded which) from PBMCs. The receptors were gathered from a human donor with severe aplastic anemia or a healthy control (not recorded which).

This clonotype showed up many times. This chain links TRBV7-3 with TRBJ1-1; D is ambiguous. V was clipped by 5 bases and J by 7 bases, with 11 bases between them. Germline V lookup: CDR1 SGHTA, CDR2 FQGTGA. There are 12 residues in the CDR3. The CDR3 spells CASSQAGGEAFF. The CDR3 DNA sequence: TGTGCCAGCAGCCAAGCGGGAGGTGAAGCTTTCTTT.

This clonotype has a handful of counts. The rearrangement uses TRBV20-1 and TRBJ2-3, with 7 positions matching TRBD1. Germline CDR1 is DFQATT and CDR2 is SNEGSKA (reference sequence). The CDR3 is 15 residues long. With V trimmed by 5 bases and J by 2 bases, 10 bases remained unmatched. The CDR3 nucleotides are TGCAGTGCTCACTCTCTGACAGGGTACACAGATACGCAGTATTTT. It specifies CSAHSLTGYTDTQYF.

This clonotype was recorded only once. This chain uses TRBV9 with TRBJ2-3; D gene uncertain. Germline lookup yields CDR1 SGDLS and CDR2 YYNGEE. This CDR3 is 17 amino acids long. V was shortened by 1 base and J by 1 base, with 16 bases between the two germline ends. The CDR3 here is CASSVMAALGRTDTQYF. CDR3 sequence (DNA): TGTGCCAGCAGCGTAATGGCCGCCCTGGGCCGCACAGATACGCAGTATTTT.

This clonotype appeared a single time. This rearrangement joins TRBV12-3 or TRBV12-4 to TRBJ2-1; 12 positions agree with TRBD1. The CDR3 loop spans 21 amino acids. The ends lost 2 bases at V and 7 bases at J; junction bases unmatched: 21. In nucleotides, the CDR3 is TGTGCCAGCAGTTTAAAGCGGAAAGTCCCGACCCGGGACAGGGGGCGAAATGAGCAGTTCTTC. Protein sequence: CASSLKRKVPTRDRGRNEQFF.

This clonotype was recorded many times. The chain employs TRBV7-2 and TRBJ1-2, with TRBD1 as a possible D gene (5 bases). There are 14 residues in the CDR3. The V end lost 2 bases, the J end lost 5 bases, and 12 bases lay between the germline ends. Looked up from germline, CDR1 is SGHTA and CDR2 is FQGNSA. The CDR3, as DNA: TGTGCCAGCAGCTTAATGAGGGGCCTTTATGGCTACACCTTC. This codes for CASSLMRGLYGYTF.

The chain carries TRBV7-9 and TRBJ2-3, with no clear D. The CDR3 has 15 amino acids. Per germline, CDR1 SEHNR and CDR2 FQNEAQ (reference sequence). The V end was cut by 0 bases, the J end by 5 bases, with 12 bases between. CDR3 residues: CASSLAGQVGDTQYF. The CDR3 region has the DNA TGTGCCAGCAGCTTAGCGGGTCAGGTCGGAGATACGCAGTATTTT.

The genes are TRBV7-2 and TRBJ2-5; TRBD1 agrees at 10 bases. The V gene end was trimmed by 2 bases and the J gene end by 1 base; junction bases not matched to a gene: 7. The length of the CDR3 is 17 residues. Per germline, CDR1 SGHTA and CDR2 FQGNSA. The CDR3 here is CASSLRPRDRGQETQYF. The CDR3 nucleotides are TGTGCCAGCAGCTTACGTCCCCGGGACAGGGGCCAAGAGACCCAGTACTTC.

In this sample, this clonotype turned up many times. The CDR3 spells CASSWGTDSPLHF. The CDR3 DNA reads as TGTGCCAGCAGTTGGGGGACTGACTCACCCCTCCACTTT. The rearrangement links TRBV27 to TRBJ1-6, with a tentative D call TRBD1 (5 bases). Germline V gene sequence: CDR1 MNHEY, CDR2 SMNVEV (reference sequence). Trimming shortened V by 4 bases and J by 10 bases, and 11 bases separated the two germline ends. This CDR3 contains 13 residues.

This clonotype was seen at least ten times. The chain recombines TRBV10-3 with TRBJ1-1; 8 bases match TRBD1. This CDR3 contains 14 residues. CDR1 and CDR2 from the germline V gene are ENHRY and SYGVKD. V shed 3 bases, J shed 4 bases, and the junction held 4 bases outside the gene matches. The CDR3 region has the DNA TGTGCCATCAGTGACAGGGGGCGACCCACTGAAGCTTTCTTT. As protein: CAISDRGRPTEAFF.

V usage is TRBV20-1 and J usage is TRBJ1-6, with D possibly TRBD1 on 5 matching bases. V shed 0 bases and J shed 10 bases, with 13 bases lying between them. The germline gives CDR1 DFQATT, CDR2 SNEGSKA (reference sequence). The CDR3 runs to 14 residues. In DNA, the CDR3 is TGCAGTGCTAGAGAGGGAGGGGATGGATCACCCCTCCACTTT. Protein sequence: CSAREGGDGSPLHF.

The V call is TRBV25-1, the J call TRBJ2-5, with TRBD1 matching over 7 bases. Germline lookup yields CDR1 MGHDK and CDR2 SYGVNS. The CDR3 has 13 residues. V dropped 8 bases and J dropped 3; count of bases not matched to a gene: 6. The CDR3 spells CASSRDREETQYF. The CDR3 DNA is TGTGCCAGCTCCCGGGACAGAGAAGAGACCCAGTACTTC.

The chain employs TRBV29-1 and TRBJ2-1, with 10 bases identical to TRBD2. V lost 5 bases and J lost 9; bases outside the gene matches: 4. CDR1 is SQVTM and CDR2 is ANQGSEA in the germline V gene. CDR3 length: 12 residues. The CDR3 coding sequence is TGCAGCGTTCTCCTAGCGGGAGTTGAGCAGTTCTTC. It translates to CSVLLAGVEQFF.

The chain combines TRBV9 with TRBJ2-7, with D possibly matching TRBD1 (6 bases). Trimming shortened V by 0 bases and J by 0 bases, and 10 bases separated the two germline ends. The CDR3 is 15 residues long. Germline CDR1 SGDLS, CDR2 YYNGEE. CDR3 sequence reads: CASSVGWGPSYEQYF. Here the CDR3 DNA reads TGTGCCAGCAGCGTAGGTTGGGGGCCCTCCTACGAGCAGTACTTC.

In this sample, this clonotype turned up many times. This chain connects TRBV5-1 to TRBJ2-5, with 9 bases that match TRBD2. The V gene end was trimmed by 0 bases and the J gene end by 5 bases; junction bases not matched to a gene: 5. CDR1 and CDR2 (germline): SGHRS, YFSETQ. This CDR3 has 15 residues. CDR3 amino acids: CASSLGGGDLETQYF. Here the CDR3 DNA reads TGCGCCAGCAGCTTGGGCGGGGGGGATCTGGAGACCCAGTACTTC.

With respect to this clonotype: Given a much more abundant clone one base away, this may be a read error. The CDR3 does not close with the conserved phenylalanine or tryptophan, likely indicating a read error. This rearrangement joins TRBV11-1 to TRBJ1-4, with TRBD1 identical over 7 bases. This CDR3 is 14 amino acids long. Germline CDR1 reads SGHAT; CDR2 reads FQDESV (reference sequence). J gave up 5 bases and V 5 bases, and 5 bases lay outside the gene matches. The CDR3 bases are TGTGCCAGCAGCGCCGGGACAGAAAATGAAAAACTGTTTCTT. It codes for CASSAGTENEKLFL.

As to this clonotype: Being one base from a much bigger clone, this may be a read error. The chain uses TRBV11-2 and TRBJ2-2; the D call may be TRBD1 or TRBD2 (5 bases each). The CDR3 extends over 16 amino acids. Germline V gives CDR1 SGHAT, CDR2 FQNNGV. CDR3 residues: CASTVRIRQNTGELLF. The CDR3, as DNA: TGTGCCAGCACAGTACGAATTAGACAGAACACCGGGGAGCTGCTTTTT.

Many counts were recorded for this clonotype. A junction boundary mismatches the germline segment, possibly from a read error. The rearrangement links TRBV20-1 to TRBJ2-7, with TRBD1 matching over 7 bases. CDR1 is DFQATT and CDR2 is SNEGSKA in the germline V gene (reference sequence). This CDR3 has 13 residues. Written as DNA, the CDR3 is TGCAGTGCTGGAGACAGGGAACCTTACGAGCAGTACTTC. Its translation is CSAGDREPYEQYF.

This clonotype was detected ten times or more. This sequence joins TRBV29-1 and TRBJ1-2; D is unclear. V was shortened by 5 bases and J by 8 bases, with 12 bases between the two germline ends. The CDR3 runs 11 residues. The germline V gene has CDR1 SQVTM and CDR2 ANQGSEA. DNA for the CDR3: TGCAGCGTTACGGGAAGGAAGGGCTACACCTTC. This codes for CSVTGRKGYTF. Full variable domain (remainder filled in from reference TRBV29-1 and TRBJ1-2): SAVISQKPSRDICQRGTSLTIQCQVDSQVTMMFWYRQQPGQSLTLIATANQGSEATYESGFVIDKFPISRPNLTFSTLTVSNMSPEDSSIYLCSVTGRKGYTFGSGTRLTVV.

This chain uses TRBV10-3 with TRBJ1-3, with TRBD1 identical over 8 bases. Germline assignment: CDR1 ENHRY and CDR2 SYGVKD. The CDR3 covers 15 residues. The V gene end was trimmed by 6 bases and the J gene end by 7 bases; junction bases not matched to a gene: 11. Here the CDR3 reads CAISALQGAMNTIYF. The CDR3 nucleotides read TGTGCCATCAGCGCCTTGCAGGGGGCTATGAACACCATATATTTT.

The table lists this clonotype with many counts. The chain couples TRBV5-1 to TRBJ1-5; no firm D call. Trimming stripped 0 bases from V and 6 bases from J, with 13 bases between. This CDR3 has 15 residues. CDR1 SGHRS and CDR2 YFSETQ come from the germline V gene. DNA for the CDR3: TGCGCCAGCAGCTTGGGTGGACGAGGAACTCAGCCCCAGCATTTT. Translation: CASSLGGRGTQPQHF.

This rearrangement joins TRBV20-1 to TRBJ2-2; no reliable D call. Trimming removed 0 bases from V and 1 base from J, with 6 bases in between. Germline V gene data show CDR1 as DFQATT and CDR2 as SNEGSKA (reference sequence). CDR3 length: 14 amino acids. The CDR3 here is CSARDNGNTGELFF. The CDR3 DNA follows: TGCAGTGCTAGAGATAACGGGAACACCGGGGAGCTGTTTTTT.

Turning to this clonotype: An end of the junction differs from the germline gene, which may be a read error. The chain employs TRBV2 and TRBJ1-6; unclear D gene. There are 9 residues in the CDR3. CDR1 is SNHLY and CDR2 is FYNNEI in the germline V gene. The CDR3 here is CASSEGPRF. The DNA for the CDR3 is TGTGCCAGCAGTGAAGGACCCCGCTTT.

The rearrangement joins TRBV15 to TRBJ2-5, with a possible D match to TRBD1 (6 bases). CDR1 and CDR2 (germline): LNHNV, YYDKDF (reference sequence). V gave up 4 bases and J gave up 4 bases, with 13 bases separating them. There are 14 residues in the CDR3. This CDR3 reads CATSIHRVVETQYF. The CDR3 DNA is TGTGCCACCAGCATCCACAGGGTTGTAGAGACCCAGTACTTC.

As to this clonotype: A read error may explain this, as a much larger clone is one base away. Since the CDR3 does not end with the conserved phenylalanine or tryptophan, this likely comes from a read error. The chain has TRBV6-5 and TRBJ1-3; D is uncertain. Germline loops: CDR1 MNHEY, CDR2 SVGAGI. Trimming left V 2 bases short and J 4 bases short, with 9 bases between. This CDR3 comprises 14 residues. The CDR3 protein is CASSYGLIGNTIYL. CDR3 DNA sequence: TGTGCCAGCAGTTACGGGCTTATCGGAAACACCATATATCTT.

This clonotype appeared many times. The chain is built from TRBV20-1 and TRBJ1-2; D remains unclear. CDR1 and CDR2 (germline): DFQATT, SNEGSKA (reference sequence). The CDR3 has 11 residues. The CDR3 nucleotides read TGCAGCGGTACTCCTAACTATGGCTACACCTTC. The encoded protein is CSGTPNYGYTF.

This clonotype was seen at least ten times. This chain connects TRBV13 to TRBJ2-7; D is uncertain. The V gene's germline CDR1 is PRHDT and CDR2 FYEKMQ (reference sequence). This CDR3 contains 14 residues. V lost 2 bases to trimming and J lost 4 bases, with 12 bases between them. In DNA form, the CDR3 reads TGTGCCAGCAGCTTACGCCCGGACGGGTACGAGCAGTACTTC. It specifies CASSLRPDGYEQYF.

The rearrangement joins TRBV19 to TRBJ2-1; D is unclear. This CDR3 is 18 amino acids long. V was clipped by 5 bases and J by 1 base, with 21 bases between them. CDR1 and CDR2 from the germline V gene are LNHDA and SQIVND (reference sequence). In nucleotides, the CDR3 is TGTGCCAGTAGTGTCAATGCCAAGCCGGCGAGGTCCTACAATGAGCAGTTCTTC. As protein: CASSVNAKPARSYNEQFF.